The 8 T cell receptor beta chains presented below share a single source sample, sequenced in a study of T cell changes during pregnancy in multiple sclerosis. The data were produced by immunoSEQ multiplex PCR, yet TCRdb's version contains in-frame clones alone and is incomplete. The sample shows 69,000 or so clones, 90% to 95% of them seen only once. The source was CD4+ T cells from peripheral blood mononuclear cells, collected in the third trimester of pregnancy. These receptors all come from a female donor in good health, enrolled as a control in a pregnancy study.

The CDR3 region is CASSQGLAGHTDTQYF. In nucleotides, the CDR3 is TGTGCCAGCAGCCAAGGTTTAGCGGGACACACAGATACGCAGTATTTT. The chain links TRBV4-2 to TRBJ2-3; 8 bases map to TRBD2. V lost 1 base, J lost 2 bases, and 5 bases stayed unmatched. The CDR3 is 16 amino acids. Per the germline V gene, CDR1 is LGHNA and CDR2 is YNFKEQ.

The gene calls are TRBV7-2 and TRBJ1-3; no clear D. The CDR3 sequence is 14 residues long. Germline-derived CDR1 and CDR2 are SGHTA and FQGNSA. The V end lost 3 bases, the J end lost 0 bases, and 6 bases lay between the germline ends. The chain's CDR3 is CASSFLISGNTIYF. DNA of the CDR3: TGTGCCAGCAGCTTCCTTATCTCTGGAAACACCATATATTTT.

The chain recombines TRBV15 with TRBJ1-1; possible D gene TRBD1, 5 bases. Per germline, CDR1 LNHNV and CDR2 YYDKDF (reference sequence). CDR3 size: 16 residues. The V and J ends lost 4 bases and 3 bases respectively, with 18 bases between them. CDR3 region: CATSMGRGFSDTEAFF. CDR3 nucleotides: TGTGCCACCAGCATGGGGAGGGGCTTTTCGGACACTGAAGCTTTCTTT.

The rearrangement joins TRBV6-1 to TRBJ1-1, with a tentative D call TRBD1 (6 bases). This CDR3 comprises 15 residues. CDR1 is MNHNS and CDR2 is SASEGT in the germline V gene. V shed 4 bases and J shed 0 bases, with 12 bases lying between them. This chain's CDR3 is CASSGGTKMNTEAFF. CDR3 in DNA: TGTGCCAGCAGTGGGGGGACAAAGATGAACACTGAAGCTTTCTTT.

The CDR3 DNA follows: TGTGCCAGCAGCTTAGATTACGGGATAGGCGACTATGGCTACACCTTC. Translation gives CASSLDYGIGDYGYTF. V and J are TRBV11-2 and TRBJ1-2; D is unclear. Deletions cut 0 bases from V and 3 bases from J, with 14 bases between. The germline gives CDR1 SGHAT, CDR2 FQNNGV. The CDR3 spans 16 residues.

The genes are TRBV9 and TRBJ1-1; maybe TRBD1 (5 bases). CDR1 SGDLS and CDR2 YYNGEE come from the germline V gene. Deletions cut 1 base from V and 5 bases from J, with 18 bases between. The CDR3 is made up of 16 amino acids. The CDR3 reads CASSVRGGDWRTEAFF. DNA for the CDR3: TGTGCCAGCAGCGTAAGGGGTGGGGATTGGCGTACTGAAGCTTTCTTT.

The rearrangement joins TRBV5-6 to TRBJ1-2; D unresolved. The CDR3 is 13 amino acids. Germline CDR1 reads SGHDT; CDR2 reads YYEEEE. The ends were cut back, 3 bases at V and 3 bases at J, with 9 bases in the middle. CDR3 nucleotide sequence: TGTGCCAGCAGCTCTTCAACGGACTATGGCTACACCTTC. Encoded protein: CASSSSTDYGYTF.

The CDR3 reads CASSLPRQGGTEAFF. The CDR3 DNA reads as TGCGCCAGCAGCTTACCTCGACAGGGAGGCACTGAAGCTTTCTTT. The rearrangement uses TRBV5-1 and TRBJ1-1, with TRBD1 matching 7 bases. Germline CDR1 is SGHRS and CDR2 is YFSETQ. Trimming removed 2 bases from V and 4 bases from J; junction bases left unmatched: 8. This CDR3 region has 15 residues.